The 25 T cell receptor beta chains below all came from one sample that was sequenced in a study of blood T cell repertoires in COVID-19. Measured with immunoSEQ multiplex PCR; TCRdb has only the in-frame clones, and not every one. The sample lists more than 150,000 clones, nearly 80% seen once, with 26% in the top ten. Material: peripheral blood. These receptors originate from a woman in her seventies with acute or convalescent COVID-19.

This rearrangement joins TRBV12-3 or TRBV12-4 to TRBJ2-5; the D gene is possibly TRBD2 (6 bases). Trimming removed 1 base at V and 5 bases at J, with 8 bases between. The CDR3 spans 13 residues. The CDR3: CASSLVREETQYF. In DNA, the CDR3 is TGTGCCAGCAGTTTAGTACGGGAGGAGACCCAGTACTTC.

The chain carries TRBV6-6 and TRBJ1-4; D perhaps matches TRBD1 (5 bases). The germline V gene encodes CDR1 MNHNY and CDR2 SVGAGI (reference sequence). Trimming took 7 bases from V and 4 from J, leaving 13 bases between them. The CDR3 extends over 14 amino acids. CDR3 in DNA: TGTGCCAGCACGCCGATCGACAGTAATGAAAAACTGTTTTTT. This translates into CASTPIDSNEKLFF.

This clone was found a few times. The J gene is TRBJ1-5, the V gene TRBV29-1; TRBD1 aligns across 11 bases. CDR1 and CDR2 (germline): SQVTM, ANQGSEA. This CDR3 has 15 amino acids. The trim removed 4 bases at V and 5 bases at J, leaving 7 bases unmatched. The CDR3, as DNA: TGCAGCGTTGTACTCCCGGGACAGGGGGATCAGCCCCAGCATTTT. It encodes CSVVLPGQGDQPQHF. Full variable domain (rest looked up from reference TRBV29-1 and TRBJ1-5): SAVISQKPSRDICQRGTSLTIQCQVDSQVTMMFWYRQQPGQSLTLIATANQGSEATYESGFVIDKFPISRPNLTFSTLTVSNMSPEDSSIYLCSVVLPGQGDQPQHFGDGTRLSIL.

This sequence joins TRBV20-1 and TRBJ2-5; no clear D gene. The germline V and J ends were trimmed by 3 bases and 1 base, with 6 bases remaining between them. This CDR3 has 12 amino acids. The germline V gene has CDR1 DFQATT and CDR2 SNEGSKA (reference sequence). The CDR3 DNA is TGCAGTGCTAGTTCCTTCCAAGAGACCCAGTACTTC. Translation: CSASSFQETQYF.

This clone was seen once. The V and J genes are TRBV5-4 and TRBJ2-1; 10 bases match TRBD2. CDR1 SGHNT and CDR2 YYREEE come from the germline V gene (reference sequence). There are 16 residues in the CDR3. The trim removed 4 bases at V and 3 bases at J, leaving 7 bases unmatched. CDR3 sequence: CASSPLSGRHYNEQFF. DNA of the CDR3: TGTGCCAGCAGCCCGCTTAGCGGGAGGCACTACAATGAGCAGTTCTTC.

The chain is built from TRBV7-9 and TRBJ1-4; 9 bases agree with TRBD1. This CDR3 comprises 14 residues. CDR1 is SEHNR, CDR2 FQNEAQ, per germline (reference sequence). V lost 5 bases and J lost 6; bases outside the gene matches: 4. The CDR3 DNA reads TGTGCCAGCAGCGGGGACAGGGTTTATGAAAAACTGTTTTTT. Amino acids: CASSGDRVYEKLFF.

The chain joins TRBV19 to TRBJ2-1, with 13 positions matching TRBD2. The CDR3 has 15 amino acids. J lost 5 bases, V lost 3 bases, and 1 base had no gene match. Germline V gene lookup returns CDR1 LNHDA and CDR2 SQIVND (reference sequence). CDR3 in DNA: TGTGCCAGTAGTATCGGACTAGCGGGAGACAATGAGCAGTTCTTC. Protein product: CASSIGLAGDNEQFF.

The V gene is TRBV25-1, the J gene TRBJ2-5; D is unresolved. V dropped 5 bases and J dropped 5 bases, with 9 bases sitting between them. The CDR3 is made up of 12 amino acids. Germline V gene data show CDR1 as MGHDK and CDR2 as SYGVNS. The CDR3 nucleotides read TGTGCCAGCAGTACAAATCCGGAGACCCAGTACTTC. Translated, it gives CASSTNPETQYF.

The chain uses TRBV7-9 and TRBJ1-2; 8 positions agree with TRBD1. The CDR3 length is 16 residues. In germline, CDR1 is SEHNR, CDR2 FQNEAQ (reference sequence). J lost 6 bases, V lost 6 bases, and 15 bases had no gene match. Here the CDR3 DNA reads TGTGCCAGCAGACAATCCGGGACAGGCGGAGATAATGGCTACACCTTC. Its translation: CASRQSGTGGDNGYTF. Full variable domain (missing parts from reference TRBV7-9 and TRBJ1-2): DTGVSQNPRHKITKRGQNVTFRCDPISEHNRLYWYRQTLGQGPEFLTYFQNEAQLEKSRLLSDRFSAERPKGSFSTLEIQRTEQGDSAMYLCASRQSGTGGDNGYTFGSGTRLTVV.

This CDR3 reads CASSDLTSGSADTQYF. The CDR3 coding sequence is TGCGCCAGCAGTGATCTGACTAGCGGGAGTGCAGATACGCAGTATTTT. This chain connects TRBV10-1 to TRBJ2-3, with TRBD2 matching 12 bases. After removal of 3 bases from V and 4 bases from J, the junction contained 5 bases not matched to a gene. The CDR3 sequence is 16 residues long. Per the germline V gene, CDR1 is WNHNN and CDR2 is SYGVQD (reference sequence).

This chain connects TRBV30 to TRBJ2-5; 9 bases map to TRBD1. The CDR3 runs to 14 residues. V lost 0 bases and J lost 5; bases outside the gene matches: 4. CDR1 is GTSNPN, CDR2 SVGIG, per germline (reference sequence). The chain's CDR3 is CAWSVTGGSETQYF. CDR3 nucleotide sequence: TGTGCCTGGAGTGTTACAGGGGGCTCGGAGACCCAGTACTTC.

This chain connects TRBV7-7 to TRBJ1-1; D call uncertain. V lost 5 bases and J lost 0, with 7 bases in between. This CDR3 is 13 amino acids long. Germline V gene sequence: CDR1 SSHAT, CDR2 FNYEAQ (reference sequence). The CDR3 loop reads CASSPRLNTEAFF. For the CDR3, the DNA is TGTGCCAGCAGCCCTCGGTTGAACACTGAAGCTTTCTTT. Based on the CDR3 plus reference TRBV7-7 and TRBJ1-1, the full variable domain is GAGVSQSPRYKVTKRGQDVTLRCDPISSHATLYWYQQALGQGPEFLTYFNYEAQPDKSGLPSDRFSAERPEGSISTLTIQRTEQRDSAMYRCASSPRLNTEAFFGQGTRLTVV.

The chain links TRBV3-1 (or the pseudogene TRBV3-2) to TRBJ2-7; 8 nucleotides match TRBD1. Unmatched junction bases numbered 11, after V lost 2 bases and J lost 2 bases. This CDR3 has 17 amino acids. Per the germline V gene, CDR1 is LGHDT and CDR2 is YNNKEL (reference sequence). The CDR3 DNA sequence: TGTGCCAGCAGCCAAAACGTGCGTGGGACAGGAACCTACGAGCAGTACTTC. Amino acid sequence: CASSQNVRGTGTYEQYF.

The chain is built from TRBV5-1 and TRBJ1-4, with D unresolved. With 1 base removed from V and 5 bases from J, the gap between germline ends came to 18 bases. The CDR3 is made up of 17 amino acids. Germline V gene sequence: CDR1 SGHRS, CDR2 YFSETQ. This CDR3 is CASSLLPRELTNEKLFF. The CDR3 DNA reads TGCGCCAGCAGCTTGCTTCCACGGGAGTTAACAAATGAAAAACTGTTTTTT.

In its sample, this clone was seen a few times. The chain employs TRBV5-1 and TRBJ2-2, with 7 bases lining up with TRBD1. Germline V gives CDR1 SGHRS, CDR2 YFSETQ. This CDR3 spans 17 amino acids. J was trimmed by 7 bases and V by 2 bases; bases with no gene match: 14. Here the CDR3 DNA reads TGCGCCAGCAGCTTTGGCGACAGGGTCCCCCCAGGCGGGGAGCTGTTTTTT. It specifies CASSFGDRVPPGGELFF. The full variable domain, in which reference TRBV5-1 and TRBJ2-2 provide the parts outside the CDR3, is KAGVTQTPRYLIKTRGQQVTLSCSPISGHRSVSWYQQTPGQGLQFLFEYFSETQRNKGNFPGRFSGRQFSNSRSEMNVSTLELGDSALYLCASSFGDRVPPGGELFFGEGSRLTVL.

The rearrangement joins TRBV7-9 to TRBJ2-2; 7 nucleotides agree with TRBD2. This CDR3 comprises 16 residues. The V and J ends lost 5 bases and 5 bases, in that order; junction bases with no gene match: 11. Germline CDR1 reads SEHNR; CDR2 reads FQNEAQ (reference sequence). CDR3 bases: TGTGCCAGCAGCGCAGAAAGTGGGAGGGTAACCGGGGAGCTGTTTTTT. This codes for CASSAESGRVTGELFF.

V gene TRBV30 combines with J gene TRBJ2-7, with D perhaps TRBD1 (6 bases). V lost 4 bases, J lost 2 bases, and 15 bases lay in between. The CDR3 consists of 14 residues. Germline-derived CDR1 and CDR2 are GTSNPN and SVGIG (reference sequence). CDR3 sequence reads: CAWNLRGGPYEQYF. As DNA, the CDR3 is TGTGCCTGGAACCTCCGAGGGGGTCCCTACGAGCAGTACTTC.

The chain uses TRBV9 and TRBJ2-2, with D maybe TRBD1 (5 bases). The CDR3 totals 16 residues. Trimming took off 3 bases at V and 1 base at J, with 13 bases between the two ends. Germline V gene lookup returns CDR1 SGDLS and CDR2 YYNGEE. The CDR3 DNA sequence: TGTGCCAGCAGCGGACAGACCCTTTTGAACACCGGGGAGCTGTTTTTT. Amino acids: CASSGQTLLNTGELFF.

This clone was recorded a few times. This chain connects TRBV7-9 to TRBJ1-1, with 7 bases aligning to TRBD1. After removal of 3 bases from V and 2 bases from J, the junction contained 3 bases not matched to a gene. The CDR3 extends over 14 amino acids. Germline CDR1 is SEHNR and CDR2 is FQNEAQ (reference sequence). CDR3 in DNA: TGTGCCAGCAGCTTTGGGACAGCCAACACTGAAGCTTTCTTT. As protein: CASSFGTANTEAFF.

A note on this clone: A read error may produce the germline difference seen at one junction end. The V and J genes are TRBV3-1 (or the pseudogene TRBV3-2) and TRBJ2-1, with 9 bases aligning to TRBD2. Germline CDR1 LGHDT, CDR2 YNNKEL (reference sequence). There are 13 residues in the CDR3. CDR3 sequence reads: CASSQDLLAGMIF. The CDR3, as DNA: TGTGCCAGCAGCCAAGATCTCCTAGCGGGAATGATCTTC.

This sequence joins TRBV7-2 and TRBJ2-1; a possible D gene is TRBD2 (5 bases). Trimming pared 1 base from V and 0 bases from J, leaving 7 bases between. Germline V gene lookup returns CDR1 SGHTA and CDR2 FQGNSA. The CDR3 is 15 amino acids. The CDR3 loop reads CASSLVGASYNEQFF. Here the CDR3 DNA reads TGTGCCAGCAGCTTAGTGGGAGCCTCCTACAATGAGCAGTTCTTC. Full variable domain (rest looked up from reference TRBV7-2 and TRBJ2-1): GAGVSQSPSNKVTEKGKDVELRCDPISGHTALYWYRQSLGQGLEFLIYFQGNSAPDKSGLPSDRFSAERTGGSVSTLTIQRTQQEDSAVYLCASSLVGASYNEQFFGPGTRLTVL.

The chain carries TRBV5-1 and TRBJ2-1; TRBD1 aligns across 8 bases. The CDR3 spans 14 residues. CDR1 and CDR2 (germline): SGHRS, YFSETQ. With 4 bases clipped from V and 8 bases from J, the junction kept 8 bases outside the gene matches. CDR3 nucleotides: TGCGCCAGCAGCCCGGGGACAGGTAGGGATGAGCAGTTCTTC. Amino acid sequence: CASSPGTGRDEQFF. Full variable domain (outside the CDR3, taken from reference TRBV5-1 and TRBJ2-1): KAGVTQTPRYLIKTRGQQVTLSCSPISGHRSVSWYQQTPGQGLQFLFEYFSETQRNKGNFPGRFSGRQFSNSRSEMNVSTLELGDSALYLCASSPGTGRDEQFFGPGTRLTVL.

The chain recombines TRBV5-6 with TRBJ2-5, with 10 bases fitting TRBD2. Germline V lookup: CDR1 SGHDT, CDR2 YYEEEE. This CDR3 comprises 16 residues. Trimming at V came to 0 bases and at J to 5 bases, leaving 7 bases not matched to a gene. In DNA form, the CDR3 reads TGTGCCAGCAGCTTGGTTCTAGCGGGAGTCCCGGAGACCCAGTACTTC. It yields the protein CASSLVLAGVPETQYF.

The V gene is TRBV11-2, the J gene TRBJ2-2, with TRBD1 matching 7 bases. The CDR3 is made up of 17 amino acids. With 5 bases clipped from V and 2 bases from J, the junction kept 11 bases outside the gene matches. CDR1 and CDR2 (germline): SGHAT, FQNNGV. Here the CDR3 DNA reads TGTGCCAGCAGCAGAGACAGGGAAAGGGCTAACACCGGGGAGCTGTTTTTT. Protein: CASSRDRERANTGELFF.

This clone was seen a handful of times. The genes are TRBV5-1 and TRBJ1-3; 10 bases fit TRBD1. Germline lookup yields CDR1 SGHRS and CDR2 YFSETQ. CDR3 length: 17 residues. V was clipped by 4 bases and J by 0 bases; unmatched bases: 7. In DNA form, the CDR3 reads TGCGCCAGCAGCACCGGGACAGGGGTTTCCTCTGGAAACACCATATATTTT. Amino acid sequence: CASSTGTGVSSGNTIYF.